The 21 T cell receptor beta chains presented below share a single source sample, sequenced in a study of cytomegalovirus exposure and HLA in healthy donors. The primer mix had 60 Vbeta and 13 Jbeta primers. Profiling relied on immunoSEQ multiplex PCR, and the TCRdb table lists in-frame clones only, not all of them. The sample holds 80,000 to 130,000 clones, approximately 80% seen once. Sequences were obtained from PBMCs. The receptors here all came from a female donor in good health and CMV-seropositive.

The chain combines TRBV10-3 with TRBJ2-5, with 8 bases lining up with TRBD2. Germline V lookup: CDR1 ENHRY, CDR2 SYGVKD. The CDR3 is made up of 13 amino acids. With V trimmed by 8 bases and J by 2 bases, 4 bases remained unmatched. The CDR3 loop is CAIGRGAQETQYF. CDR3 bases: TGTGCCATCGGGCGGGGGGCGCAAGAGACCCAGTACTTC.

The chain has TRBV6-5 and TRBJ1-1; D ambiguous. V dropped 6 bases and J dropped 2 bases, with 16 bases sitting between them. CDR3 length equals 15 residues. CDR1 and CDR2 from the germline V gene are MNHEY and SVGAGI. CDR3 sequence: CASSSLLGLNTEAFF. The DNA for the CDR3 is TGTGCCAGCAGCAGCCTCCTGGGCCTAAACACTGAAGCTTTCTTT.

The rearrangement links TRBV6-1 to TRBJ2-5; 7 bases agree with TRBD2. J gave up 2 bases and V 5 bases, and 8 bases lay outside the gene matches. This CDR3 comprises 15 residues. CDR1 and CDR2 from the germline V gene are MNHNS and SASEGT. DNA of the CDR3: TGTGCCAGCAGTACCCGACACGGGGGGCAAGAGACCCAGTACTTC. This codes for CASSTRHGGQETQYF.

This clone was observed a few times. The chain links TRBV10-3 to TRBJ1-1; D ambiguous. Looked up from germline, CDR1 is ENHRY and CDR2 is SYGVKD. V lost 4 bases, J lost 6 bases, and 9 bases lay in between. This CDR3 is built from 12 residues. The DNA of the CDR3 is TGTGCCATCAGTGGCCCCTCGGCTGAAGCTTTCTTT. Amino acid sequence: CAISGPSAEAFF.

The gene calls are TRBV27 and TRBJ2-2; tentatively, D is TRBD1 (6 bases). This CDR3 spans 16 amino acids. Trimming stripped 5 bases from V and 2 bases from J, with 15 bases between. The V gene's germline CDR1 is MNHEY and CDR2 SMNVEV (reference sequence). Here the CDR3 reads CASSTWTERNTGELFF. The CDR3 DNA reads as TGTGCCAGCAGTACCTGGACAGAGAGAAACACCGGGGAGCTGTTTTTT.

This rearrangement joins TRBV7-2 to TRBJ1-5, with D unresolved. V was pared by 5 bases and J by 0 bases, with 11 bases between. Germline V gives CDR1 SGHTA, CDR2 FQGNSA. The CDR3 spans 15 residues. CDR3 sequence (DNA): TGTGCCAGCAGCACCCACAGTTATAGCAATCAGCCCCAGCATTTT. As protein: CASSTHSYSNQPQHF.

The rearrangement joins TRBV6-1 to TRBJ1-5; TRBD1 matches 7 bases. J was trimmed by 6 bases and V by 6 bases; bases with no gene match: 11. CDR1 and CDR2 (germline): MNHNS, SASEGT. The length of the CDR3 is 15 residues. The CDR3: CASRDGGQWFQPQHF. Here the CDR3 DNA reads TGTGCCAGCAGAGATGGGGGACAGTGGTTTCAGCCCCAGCATTTT.

This CDR3 is CASSLSGWRVPREQYF. Here the CDR3 DNA reads TGTGCCAGCAGTTTATCGGGTTGGCGGGTCCCTCGCGAGCAGTACTTC. The chain couples TRBV27 to TRBJ2-7, with D possibly being TRBD2 (5 bases). The germline gives CDR1 MNHEY, CDR2 SMNVEV (reference sequence). The CDR3 is 16 amino acids. V lost 0 bases and J 6 bases, leaving 18 bases between the germline ends.

This sequence joins TRBV18 and TRBJ1-1; D is uncertain. Germline V CDR1 and CDR2: KGHSH, LQKENI. V was trimmed by 3 bases and J by 5 bases, leaving 13 bases between them. The CDR3 loop spans 14 amino acids. CDR3 DNA sequence: TGTGCCAGCTCACCCCAACGCGGGCAAACTGAAGCTTTCTTT. This sequence encodes CASSPQRGQTEAFF.

The rearrangement uses TRBV9 and TRBJ1-1, with 8 bases lining up with TRBD1. J was trimmed by 2 bases and V by 4 bases; bases with no gene match: 7. The CDR3 runs 15 residues. Germline lookup yields CDR1 SGDLS and CDR2 YYNGEE. For the CDR3, the DNA is TGTGCCAGCAGCCCCCCCAGGGGGCGCAACACTGAAGCTTTCTTT. Amino acids: CASSPPRGRNTEAFF.

CDR3 sequence (DNA): TGTGCCAGCAGCTTAGGTATTCGGCAGGGCGAGCAGTACTTC. Translated: CASSLGIRQGEQYF. The chain employs TRBV7-9 and TRBJ2-7; D is possibly TRBD1 (5 bases). Germline CDR1 and CDR2: SEHNR and FQNEAQ (reference sequence). This CDR3 contains 14 residues. The ends were cut back, 1 base at V and 6 bases at J, with 13 bases in the middle.

The chain uses TRBV6-1 and TRBJ2-5, with D possibly matching TRBD2 (6 bases). The DNA matches TRBJ2-7 better at its end, which makes the J call doubtful. The CDR3 sequence is 13 residues long. Germline CDR1 MNHNS, CDR2 SASEGT. In DNA form, the CDR3 reads TGTGCCAGCAGTGCTAGCGCTGCCTACGAGCAGTACTTC. Translation: CASSASAAYEQYF.

The J gene is TRBJ1-1, the V gene TRBV6-5, with D possibly matching TRBD1 (5 bases). Germline CDR1 MNHEY, CDR2 SVGAGI. V lost 5 bases and J lost 5, with 15 bases in between. This CDR3 contains 14 residues. Here the CDR3 DNA reads TGTGCCAGCAGTCCCACAGGTTGGGGTACTGAAGCTTTCTTT. It translates to CASSPTGWGTEAFF.

This chain links TRBV5-4 with TRBJ2-5; 16 bases are shared with TRBD2. Looked up from germline, CDR1 is SGHNT and CDR2 is YYREEE (reference sequence). V was clipped by 2 bases and J by 5 bases; unmatched bases: 6. The CDR3 spans 17 residues. CDR3 protein: CASSFKGLAGGKETQYF. CDR3 in DNA: TGTGCCAGCAGCTTCAAGGGACTAGCGGGAGGGAAGGAGACCCAGTACTTC.

This clone was observed a handful of times. The gene calls are TRBV30 and TRBJ2-7, with 14 nucleotides matching TRBD2. The ends lost 3 bases at V and 6 bases at J; junction bases unmatched: 16. Germline lookup yields CDR1 GTSNPN and CDR2 SVGIG (reference sequence). This CDR3 is 18 amino acids long. The CDR3 DNA sequence: TGTGCCTGGAGCGCATCCCCGGGACTAGCGGGAGTATTCCGCGAGCAGTACTTC. This gives the protein CAWSASPGLAGVFREQYF. Filled out from reference TRBV30 and TRBJ2-7, the complete variable domain reads SQTIHQWPATLVQPVGSPLSLECTVEGTSNPNLYWYRQAAGRGLQLLFYSVGIGQISSEVPQNLSASRPQDRQFILSSKKLLLSDSGFYLCAWSASPGLAGVFREQYFGPGTRLTVT.

This clone was counted between two and nine times. V is TRBV10-3 and J is TRBJ1-5; tentatively, D is TRBD1 (5 bases). The germline V gene has CDR1 ENHRY and CDR2 SYGVKD. The length of the CDR3 is 15 residues. The V end was cut by 3 bases, the J end by 4 bases, with 13 bases between. The CDR3 coding sequence is TGTGCCATCAGTGAAGCGAGCGGGGGTAATCAGCCCCAGCATTTT. Translating gives CAISEASGGNQPQHF.

The chain employs TRBV18 and TRBJ2-2; D is perhaps TRBD1 (6 bases). This CDR3 spans 14 amino acids. The V end lost 2 bases, the J end lost 4 bases, and 8 bases lay between the germline ends. Germline-derived CDR1 and CDR2 are KGHSH and LQKENI. The CDR3 region has the DNA TGTGCCAGCTCACCAGGGACACCCACCGGGGAGCTGTTTTTT. This codes for CASSPGTPTGELFF.

This clone was counted only a few times. This chain links TRBV18 with TRBJ2-7, with 13 positions matching TRBD2. Per germline, CDR1 KGHSH and CDR2 LQKENI. Trimming took 3 bases from V and 5 from J; bases not matched to a gene: 4. The CDR3 is made up of 15 amino acids. The CDR3 region is CASSPGLAGNNEQYF. The CDR3, as DNA: TGTGCCAGCTCACCGGGACTAGCGGGAAACAACGAGCAGTACTTC. The full variable domain, with the rest looked up from reference TRBV18 and TRBJ2-7, is NAGVMQNPRHLVRRRGQEARLRCSPMKGHSHVYWYRQLPEEGLKFMVYLQKENIIDESGMPKERFSAEFPKEGPSILRIQQVVRGDSAAYFCASSPGLAGNNEQYFGPGTRLTVT.

The chain has TRBV10-1 and TRBJ2-7; the D gene is possibly TRBD2 (6 bases). V lost 1 base, J lost 6 bases, and 28 bases lay in between. CDR3 length equals 19 residues. Germline V lookup: CDR1 WNHNN, CDR2 SYGVQD (reference sequence). CDR3 bases: TGCGCCAGCAGTGAGTTAAGGGTTAGTGGCGGGAACCCTCCAGGCGAGCAGTACTTC. Protein product: CASSELRVSGGNPPGEQYF.

The rearrangement joins TRBV2 to TRBJ1-2, with D possibly matching TRBD1 (6 bases). Germline CDR1 is SNHLY and CDR2 is FYNNEI. CDR3 length equals 15 residues. V lost 6 bases and J lost 4, with 18 bases in between. CDR3 coding DNA: TGTGCCAGCAGGTCTGGGTTGGACAGTCTCTATGGCTACACCTTC. Its translation: CASRSGLDSLYGYTF.

This clone was picked up a small number of times. CDR3 in DNA: TGTGCTAGTGGTTTTACTAGCGGAGCTAATGAGCAGTTCTTC. Its protein product is CASGFTSGANEQFF. The chain carries TRBV12-5 and TRBJ2-1; the match to TRBD2 covers 8 bases. The junction had 5 bases not matched to a gene; V was cut back by 3 bases and J by 7 bases. This CDR3 comprises 14 residues. Germline loops: CDR1 LGHNT, CDR2 FRNRAP. The entire variable domain, with the rest obtained from reference TRBV12-5 and TRBJ2-1, is as follows: DARVTQTPRHKVTEMGQEVTMRCQPILGHNTVFWYRQTMMQGLELLAYFRNRAPLDDSGMPKDRFSAEMPDATLATLKIQPSEPRDSAVYFCASGFTSGANEQFFGPGTRLTVL.